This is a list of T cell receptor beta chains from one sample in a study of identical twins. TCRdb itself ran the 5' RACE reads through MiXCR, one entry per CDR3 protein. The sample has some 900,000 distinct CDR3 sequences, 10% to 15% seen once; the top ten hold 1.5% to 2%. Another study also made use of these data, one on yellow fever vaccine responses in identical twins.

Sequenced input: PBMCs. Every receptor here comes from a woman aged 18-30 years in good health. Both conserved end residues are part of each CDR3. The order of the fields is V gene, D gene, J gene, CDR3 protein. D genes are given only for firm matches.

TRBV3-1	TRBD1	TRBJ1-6	CASSPYRGRNSPLHF
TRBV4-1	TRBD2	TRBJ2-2	CASSHGLAGLNTGELFF
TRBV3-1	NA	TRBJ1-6	CASSQGPRLKHNSPLHF
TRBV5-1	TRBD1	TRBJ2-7	CASSPEGQGGYEQYF
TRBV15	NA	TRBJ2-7	CATSRERGDSYEQYF
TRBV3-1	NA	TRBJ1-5	CASSPDGPPDSNQPQHF
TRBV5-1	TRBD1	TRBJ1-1	CASSFSGTEKKAFF
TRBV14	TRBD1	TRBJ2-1	CASSQPGQGNGNEQFF
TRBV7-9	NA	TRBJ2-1	CASSLKGVYNEQFF
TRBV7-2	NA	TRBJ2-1	CASSLGQLPMFNEQFF
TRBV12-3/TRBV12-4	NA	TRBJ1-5	CASSFGWGSNQPQHF
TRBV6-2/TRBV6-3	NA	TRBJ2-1	CASSETEYNEQFF
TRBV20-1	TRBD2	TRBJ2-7	CSARSGLAGEQYF
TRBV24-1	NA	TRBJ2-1	CATSDPGLDAYNEQFF
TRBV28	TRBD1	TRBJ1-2	CASSLWLAGQGSGYTF
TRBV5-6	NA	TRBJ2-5	CASSPGAPGTQYF
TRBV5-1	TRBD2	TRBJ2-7	CASSLAAAGVREQYF
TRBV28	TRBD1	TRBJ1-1	CASSRLGQPNTEAFF
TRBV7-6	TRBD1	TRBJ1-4	CASSPRGSEKLFF
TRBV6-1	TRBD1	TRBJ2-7	CASRGSVGQGYEQYF
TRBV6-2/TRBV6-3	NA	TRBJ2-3	CASSYPGTQYF
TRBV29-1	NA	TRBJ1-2	CSVEPGVGYGYTF
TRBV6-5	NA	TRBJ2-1	CASSYPHRDYNEQFF
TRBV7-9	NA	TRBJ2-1	CASSAAQGYEQFF
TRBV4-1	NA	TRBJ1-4	CASSQVGTEKLFF
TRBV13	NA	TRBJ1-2	CASSLGAGAHQYGYTF
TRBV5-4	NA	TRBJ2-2	CASSLGLVGTSNTGELFF
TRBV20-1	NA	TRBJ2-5	CSANGLGVVETQYF
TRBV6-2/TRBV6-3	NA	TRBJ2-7	CASSYGTPTLYEQYF
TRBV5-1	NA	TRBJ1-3	CASSGDGVSGNTIYF
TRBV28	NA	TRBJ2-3	CASSYSGAWGTDTQYF
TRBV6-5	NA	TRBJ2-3	CASSYVGETDTQYF
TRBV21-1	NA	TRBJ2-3	CASSKAASGVTDTQYF
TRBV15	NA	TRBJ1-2	CATSRDVRWAEQGYTF
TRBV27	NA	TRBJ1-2	CASSSGVYYGYTF
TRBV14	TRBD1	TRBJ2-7	CASSQDMHRGIYEQYF
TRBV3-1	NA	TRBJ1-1	CASSLRPTGANTEAFF
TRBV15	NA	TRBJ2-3	CATSPSYGGADTQYF
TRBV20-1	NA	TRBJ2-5	CSATVYLETQYF
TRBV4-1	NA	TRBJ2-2	CASSQAPGVGELFF
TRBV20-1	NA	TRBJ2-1	CSARRMGAEQFF
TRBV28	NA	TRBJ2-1	CASRHGRALLNEQFF
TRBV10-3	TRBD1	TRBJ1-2	CAIGETGGGYGYTF
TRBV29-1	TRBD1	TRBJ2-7	CSVVTGIGEQYF
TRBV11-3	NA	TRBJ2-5	CASSQADQETQYF
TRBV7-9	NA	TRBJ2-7	CASSLLGRSEQYF
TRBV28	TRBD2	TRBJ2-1	CASGTSGPRGIGFF
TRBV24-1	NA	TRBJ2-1	CATASLYNEQFF
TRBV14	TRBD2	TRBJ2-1	CASSQELAGYNEQFF
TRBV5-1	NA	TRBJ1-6	CASSLAGQNSPLHF
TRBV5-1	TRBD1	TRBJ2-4	CASSPGTGSAKNIQYF
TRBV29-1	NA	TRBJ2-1	CSVSHNEQFF
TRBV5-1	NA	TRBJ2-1	CASSSTSRGAFF